Described below is a single T cell receptor (beta chain) sequence and its context. This record comes from a study of blood T cell repertoires in COVID-19. In the study overall: The United States, Italy and Spain supplied acute and convalescent COVID-19 samples. T cells, B-cell-depleted T cells, or PBMCs provided the cDNA or gDNA that served as material.

Germline CDR1 reads LGHNA; CDR2 reads YSLEER. V was clipped by 0 bases and J by 8 bases; unmatched bases: 4. The CDR3 consists of 16 residues. As processed by the authors: Nucleated cell number was recorded as an estimate derived from reference gene primer amplification. Method: immunoSEQ multiplex PCR; TCRdb's copy keeps in-frame clones and lacks some. That table furnishes V, J and clone size, whereas the DNA furnished D and trimming. This sample has roughly 52,000 clones, with 89% found just once. The source of this sequence is a human donor in a cohort sampled during active COVID-19. Sequencing input: peripheral blood. V usage is TRBV4-3 and J usage is TRBJ2-1; 13 nucleotides agree with TRBD2. The chain's CDR3 is CASSQELAGGPDEQFF. Written as DNA, the CDR3 is TGCGCCAGCAGCCAAGAACTAGCGGGGGGGCCGGATGAGCAGTTCTTC.